This T cell receptor (beta chain) was found in a study of blood T cell repertoires in COVID-19. Study-wide background: Italy, Spain and the United States were the sources of the convalescent and acute COVID-19 samples. PBMCs, B-cell-depleted T cells, or T cells were the source of the cDNA or gDNA that made up the material.

Data came from immunoSEQ multiplex PCR; TCRdb stores just in-frame clones and leaves some out. Seen here are approximately 280,000 clones, about nine tenths observed once, and the top ten hold 6.5% to 8%. The germline CDR1 and CDR2 sequences are SEHNR and FQNEAQ (reference sequence). The CDR3 consists of 16 residues. This clone was seen more than once but under ten times. One end of the junction is discordant with germline, which a read error may explain. Sequenced input: peripheral blood. This receptor was taken from a woman aged 25-40 years with COVID-19, enrolled during active disease. This chain joins TRBV7-9 and TRBJ2-7; TRBD2 aligns across 13 bases. The chain's CDR3 is CASSAIGLAGAQGGNF. As DNA, the CDR3 is TGTGCCAGCAGCGCGATCGGACTAGCGGGAGCCCAGGGTGGAAACTTC.